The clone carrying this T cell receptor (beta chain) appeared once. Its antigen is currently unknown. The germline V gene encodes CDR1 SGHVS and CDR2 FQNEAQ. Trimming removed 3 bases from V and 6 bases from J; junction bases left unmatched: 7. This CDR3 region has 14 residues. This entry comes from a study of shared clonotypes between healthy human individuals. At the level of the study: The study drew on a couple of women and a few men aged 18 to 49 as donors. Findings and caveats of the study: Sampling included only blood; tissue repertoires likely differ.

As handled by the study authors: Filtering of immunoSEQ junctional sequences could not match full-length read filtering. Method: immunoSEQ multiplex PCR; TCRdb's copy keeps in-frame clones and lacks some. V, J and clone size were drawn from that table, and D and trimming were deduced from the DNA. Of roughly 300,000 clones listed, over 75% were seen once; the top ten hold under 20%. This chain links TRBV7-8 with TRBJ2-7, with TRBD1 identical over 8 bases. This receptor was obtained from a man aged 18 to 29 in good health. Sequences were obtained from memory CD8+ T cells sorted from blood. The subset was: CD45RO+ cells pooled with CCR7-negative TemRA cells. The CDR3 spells CASSLLTGAREQYF. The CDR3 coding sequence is TGTGCCAGCAGCTTGTTGACAGGGGCTCGCGAGCAGTACTTC. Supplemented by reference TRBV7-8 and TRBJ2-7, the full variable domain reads GAGVSQSPRYKVAKRGQDVALRCDPISGHVSLFWYQQALGQGPEFLTYFQNEAQLDKSGLPSDRFFAERPEGSVSTLKIQRTQQEDSAVYLCASSLLTGAREQYFGPGTRLTVT.